Listed below are T cell receptor beta chains from one sample, sequenced in a study of blood T cell repertoires in COVID-19. Produced via immunoSEQ multiplex PCR; TCRdb's table is partial and in-frame only. Of some 350,000 clones in the sample, 80% to 90% were seen once. The sequenced sample was PBMCs or T cells enriched from blood (not recorded which). The receptors shown here come from a man younger than 30 who had recovered from COVID-19. Each CDR3 is given with its conserved first and last residue. Each record gives: J gene, V gene, clone size, D gene, CDR3 protein, CDR3 DNA. D genes are given only for firm matches. Rows may omit the clone size; those that give it use once, few, many or a size class.

J gene: TRBJ2-7
V gene: TRBV18
clone size: -
D gene: -
CDR3 protein: CASSPLESYEQYF
CDR3 DNA: TGTGCCAGCTCACCACTCGAGTCCTACGAGCAGTACTTC

J gene: TRBJ2-3
V gene: TRBV6-6
clone size: -
D gene: -
CDR3 protein: CASSLSSGGGDTQYF
CDR3 DNA: TGTGCCAGCAGTTTGTCTAGCGGAGGGGGGGATACGCAGTATTTT

J gene: TRBJ1-5
V gene: TRBV5-1
clone size: -
D gene: -
CDR3 protein: CASSFEGDQPQHF
CDR3 DNA: TGCGCCAGCAGCTTTGAGGGGGATCAGCCCCAGCATTTT

J gene: TRBJ2-7
V gene: TRBV27
clone size: -
D gene: -
CDR3 protein: CASGKTGTLTYEQYF
CDR3 DNA: TGTGCCAGCGGAAAAACAGGGACGTTGACTTACGAGCAGTACTTC

J gene: TRBJ2-2
V gene: TRBV11-2
clone size: -
D gene: TRBD2
CDR3 protein: CASSSLAGYTGELFF
CDR3 DNA: TGTGCCAGCAGCTCGCTAGCGGGGTACACCGGGGAGCTGTTTTTT

J gene: TRBJ1-1
V gene: TRBV28
clone size: -
D gene: -
CDR3 protein: CASGWQGNTEAFF
CDR3 DNA: TGTGCCAGCGGGTGGCAGGGGAACACTGAAGCTTTCTTT

J gene: TRBJ1-6
V gene: TRBV3-1/TRBV3-2
clone size: -
D gene: TRBD1
CDR3 protein: CASSLSQGAGSPLHF
CDR3 DNA: TGTGCCAGCAGCCTCTCACAGGGGGCAGGATCACCCCTCCACTTT

J gene: TRBJ2-1
V gene: TRBV9
clone size: once
D gene: -
CDR3 protein: CASSVGSRNNEQFF
CDR3 DNA: TGTGCCAGCAGCGTAGGCAGCAGGAACAATGAGCAGTTCTTC

J gene: TRBJ2-1
V gene: TRBV5-1
clone size: -
D gene: TRBD2
CDR3 protein: CASSPTSGSYNEQFF
CDR3 DNA: TGCGCCAGCAGCCCGACTAGCGGAAGCTACAATGAGCAGTTCTTC

J gene: TRBJ1-5
V gene: TRBV28
clone size: once
D gene: TRBD1
CDR3 protein: CASSLEGTGNSNQPQHF
CDR3 DNA: TGTGCCAGCAGTTTAGAGGGGACAGGTAATAGCAATCAGCCCCAGCATTTT

J gene: TRBJ1-1
V gene: TRBV5-4
clone size: -
D gene: -
CDR3 protein: CASSLTGTTNTEAFF
CDR3 DNA: TGTGCCAGCAGCTTAACCGGGACAACGAACACTGAAGCTTTCTTT

J gene: TRBJ2-5
V gene: TRBV11-3
clone size: -
D gene: TRBD2
CDR3 protein: CASSISGAQETQYF
CDR3 DNA: TGTGCCAGCAGCATTAGCGGGGCTCAAGAGACCCAGTACTTC

J gene: TRBJ2-1
V gene: TRBV5-4
clone size: -
D gene: TRBD1
CDR3 protein: CASSLGQGAGYNEQFF
CDR3 DNA: TGTGCCAGCAGCCTGGGACAGGGGGCGGGCTACAATGAGCAGTTCTTC